This TCR beta chain was identified during a study of beta chain features in type 1 diabetes. A word on this clone: Its antigen is undetermined.

This CDR3 has 12 amino acids. Trimming stripped 6 bases from V and 6 bases from J, with 12 bases between. Germline V CDR1 and CDR2: MNHNY, SVGAGI (reference sequence). What was sequenced were expressed TCRB transcripts, since all of the isolated RNA had been reverse transcribed. TCRdb keeps only in-frame clones here, not all; method: immunoSEQ multiplex PCR. The sample contains more than 30,000 clones, around 60% of which appear only once. Study results and caveats: Junctions at VDJ sites from type 1 diabetes patients had fewer insertions and more deletions.

The V gene is TRBV6-6, the J gene TRBJ2-7, with D uncertain. The origin of this receptor is a woman in her 30s in good health. Sequences were obtained from Tregs from blood. CDR3 amino acids: CASRKEESEQYF. CDR3 nucleotides: TGTGCCAGCAGGAAAGAGGAGAGCGAGCAGTACTTC.